This T cell receptor beta chain comes out of a study of brain T cells in children with intractable seizures. V shed 2 bases, J shed 2 bases, and the junction held 0 bases outside the gene matches. Looked up from germline, CDR1 is GTSNPN and CDR2 is SVGIG (reference sequence). The length of the CDR3 is 13 residues. The sequenced cases were selected for having the highest brain T cell transcript signatures. Clones were sequenced by immunoSEQ multiplex PCR, and TCRdb holds only the in-frame ones, with some missing. The sample carries more than 7,500 clones, 73% recorded once. This receptor was taken from a boy younger than two with tuberous sclerosis and intractable seizures. Sequences were derived from resected brain tissue, sampled at surgery. The genes are TRBV30 and TRBJ2-1; 7 bases line up with TRBD2. The CDR3 coding sequence is TGTGCCTGGAGTAGCGGGACCTACAATGAGCAGTTCTTC. This sequence encodes CAWSSGTYNEQFF.